This paragraph reports one T cell receptor (beta chain). The target antigen is unknown. These data are taken from a study of cytomegalovirus exposure and HLA in healthy donors. General study points: Later analysis identified 16,000 or so TCR beta sequences associated with HLA alleles, using a false discovery rate threshold of 0.05. Later on, a genetic analysis was performed. It linked a missense variant in DCLRE1C with V- and J-gene trimming of TCR beta. Within an earlier analysis, most TCR beta V segments proved productive either about 90% or about 30% of the time.

V shed 0 bases and J 0 bases; nucleotides not matched to a gene: 12. The V gene's germline CDR1 is SGHRS and CDR2 YFSETQ. CDR3 size: 19 residues. 13 Jbeta primers and 60 Vbeta primers were used for the PCR. Produced via immunoSEQ multiplex PCR; TCRdb's table is partial and in-frame only. Seen here are roughly 180,000 clones, about 85% observed once, and the top ten hold 1%. The J gene is TRBJ2-3, the V gene TRBV5-1; TRBD2 matches 8 bases. Sequencing was done on a sample of PBMCs. The sequence derives from a boy under 10 years old in good health and CMV-seronegative. The CDR3 DNA follows: TGCGCCAGCAGCTTGGACGGACTAGCTATGGGTCTCAGCACAGATACGCAGTATTTT. This sequence encodes CASSLDGLAMGLSTDTQYF.